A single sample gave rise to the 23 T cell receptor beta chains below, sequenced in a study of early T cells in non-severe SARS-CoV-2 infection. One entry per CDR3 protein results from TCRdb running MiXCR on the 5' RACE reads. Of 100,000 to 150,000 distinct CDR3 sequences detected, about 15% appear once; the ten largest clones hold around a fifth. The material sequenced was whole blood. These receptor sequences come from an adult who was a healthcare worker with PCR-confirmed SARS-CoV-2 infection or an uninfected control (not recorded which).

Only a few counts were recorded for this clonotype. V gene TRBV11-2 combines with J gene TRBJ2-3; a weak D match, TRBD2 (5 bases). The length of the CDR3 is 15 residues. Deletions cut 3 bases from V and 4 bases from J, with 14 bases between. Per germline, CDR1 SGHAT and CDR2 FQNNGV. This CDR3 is CASSFGGFGADTQYF. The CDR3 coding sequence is TGTGCCAGCAGCTTCGGCGGGTTTGGGGCAGATACGCAGTATTTT.

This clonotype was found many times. CDR3 in amino acids: CASSLGGGGYNEQFF. CDR3 coding DNA: TGTGCCAGCAGCTTGGGTGGCGGGGGGTACAATGAGCAGTTCTTC. J is TRBJ2-1 and V is TRBV5-4, with 8 bases matching TRBD2. The CDR3 sequence is 15 residues long. J gave up 4 bases and V 0 bases, and 3 bases lay outside the gene matches. Germline V gene lookup returns CDR1 SGHNT and CDR2 YYREEE (reference sequence).

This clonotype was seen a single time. The CDR3 DNA reads TGTGCCAGCAGGAACGGACAGTATAATTCACCCCTCCACTTT. Translating it yields CASRNGQYNSPLHF. The chain recombines TRBV12-3 or TRBV12-4 with TRBJ1-6, with a possible D match to TRBD1 (6 bases). V lost 6 bases to trimming and J lost 4 bases, with 10 bases between them. This CDR3 comprises 14 residues.

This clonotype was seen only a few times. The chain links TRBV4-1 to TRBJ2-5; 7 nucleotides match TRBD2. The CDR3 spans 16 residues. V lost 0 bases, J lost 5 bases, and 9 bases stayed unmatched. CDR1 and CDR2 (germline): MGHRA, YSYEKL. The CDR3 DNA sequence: TGCGCCAGCAGCCAAGATTGGAGGCTGGGAGGGGAGACCCAGTACTTC. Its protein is CASSQDWRLGGETQYF.

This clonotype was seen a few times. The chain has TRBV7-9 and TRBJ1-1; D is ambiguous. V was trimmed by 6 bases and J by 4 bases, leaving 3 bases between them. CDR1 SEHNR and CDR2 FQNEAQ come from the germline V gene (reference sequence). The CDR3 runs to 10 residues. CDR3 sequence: CASSGTEAFF. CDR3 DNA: TGTGCCAGCAGTGGCACTGAAGCTTTCTTT.

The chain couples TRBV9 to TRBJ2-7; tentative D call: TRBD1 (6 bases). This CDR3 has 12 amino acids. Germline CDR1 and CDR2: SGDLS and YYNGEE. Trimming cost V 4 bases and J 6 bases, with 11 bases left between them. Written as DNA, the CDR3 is TGTGCCAGCAGCCCAGGGGTGGGCGAGCAGTACTTC. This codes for CASSPGVGEQYF.

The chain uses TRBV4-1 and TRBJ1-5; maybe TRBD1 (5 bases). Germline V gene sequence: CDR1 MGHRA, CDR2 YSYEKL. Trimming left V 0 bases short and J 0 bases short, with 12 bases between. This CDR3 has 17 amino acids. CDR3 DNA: TGCGCCAGCAGCCAAGAATCTGGGGCGTATAGCAATCAGCCCCAGCATTTT. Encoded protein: CASSQESGAYSNQPQHF.

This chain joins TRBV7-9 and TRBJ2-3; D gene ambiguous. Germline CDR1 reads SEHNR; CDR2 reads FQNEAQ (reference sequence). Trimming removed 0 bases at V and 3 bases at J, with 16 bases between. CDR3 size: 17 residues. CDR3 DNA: TGTGCCAGCAGCTTAGCCACCCCAGTGGGCGTAACAGATACGCAGTATTTT. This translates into CASSLATPVGVTDTQYF.

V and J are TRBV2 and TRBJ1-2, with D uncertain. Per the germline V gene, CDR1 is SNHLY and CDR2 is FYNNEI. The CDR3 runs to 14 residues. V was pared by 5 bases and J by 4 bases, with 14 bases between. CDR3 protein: CASSRTRGSYGYTF. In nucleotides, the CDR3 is TGTGCCAGCAGTAGGACCCGAGGGAGCTATGGCTACACCTTC.

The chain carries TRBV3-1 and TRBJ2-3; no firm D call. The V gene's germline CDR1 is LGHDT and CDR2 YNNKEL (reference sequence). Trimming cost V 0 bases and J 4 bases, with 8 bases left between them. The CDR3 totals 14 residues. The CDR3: CASSQDGASDTQYF. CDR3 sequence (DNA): TGTGCCAGCAGCCAAGATGGAGCGTCAGATACGCAGTATTTT.

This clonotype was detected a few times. The CDR3 DNA reads TGTGCCTGGGGGGACAGCAGCTCCTACGAGCAGTACTTC. This gives the protein CAWGDSSSYEQYF. The chain recombines TRBV30 with TRBJ2-7; 7 bases line up with TRBD1. The CDR3 is made up of 13 amino acids. The germline gives CDR1 GTSNPN, CDR2 SVGIG (reference sequence). J was trimmed by 0 bases and V by 5 bases; bases with no gene match: 4.

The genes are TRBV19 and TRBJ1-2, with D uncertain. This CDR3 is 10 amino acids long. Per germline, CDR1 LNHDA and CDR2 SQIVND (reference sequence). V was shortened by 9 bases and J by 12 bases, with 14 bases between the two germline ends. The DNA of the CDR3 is TGTGCCAGCCCCAAGGAGTGGCACACCTTC. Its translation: CASPKEWHTF.

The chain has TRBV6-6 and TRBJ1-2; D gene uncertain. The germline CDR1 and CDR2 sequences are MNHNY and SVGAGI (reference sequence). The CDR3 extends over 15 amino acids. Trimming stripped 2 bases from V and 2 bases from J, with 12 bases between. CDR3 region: CASSYGGVNNYGYTF. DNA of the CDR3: TGTGCCAGCAGTTACGGCGGGGTAAACAACTATGGCTACACCTTC.

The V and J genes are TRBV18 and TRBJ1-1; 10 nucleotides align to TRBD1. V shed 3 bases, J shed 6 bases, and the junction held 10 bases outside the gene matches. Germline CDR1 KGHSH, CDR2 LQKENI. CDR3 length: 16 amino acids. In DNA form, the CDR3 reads TGTGCCAGCTCACCGAATATGGGGACAGGGGCAGCTGAAGCTTTCTTT. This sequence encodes CASSPNMGTGAAEAFF.

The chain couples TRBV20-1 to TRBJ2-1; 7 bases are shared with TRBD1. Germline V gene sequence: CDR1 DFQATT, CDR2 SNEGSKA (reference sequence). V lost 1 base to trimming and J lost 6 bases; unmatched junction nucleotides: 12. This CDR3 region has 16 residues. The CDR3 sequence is CSARGTGDPTSNEQFF. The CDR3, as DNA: TGCAGTGCTAGAGGAACAGGGGACCCGACGTCCAATGAGCAGTTCTTC.

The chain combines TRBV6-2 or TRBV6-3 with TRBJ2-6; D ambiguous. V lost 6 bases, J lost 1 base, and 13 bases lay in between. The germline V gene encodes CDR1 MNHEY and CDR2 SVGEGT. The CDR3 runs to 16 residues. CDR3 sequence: CASSSASSSGANVLTF. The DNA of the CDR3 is TGTGCCAGCAGCTCGGCCTCCTCTTCTGGGGCCAACGTCCTGACTTTC.

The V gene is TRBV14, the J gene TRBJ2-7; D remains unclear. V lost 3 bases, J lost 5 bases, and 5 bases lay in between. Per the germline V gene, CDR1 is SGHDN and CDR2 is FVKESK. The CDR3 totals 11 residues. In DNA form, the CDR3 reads TGTGCCAGCAGCCAGGGTCACGAGCAGTACTTC. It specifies CASSQGHEQYF.

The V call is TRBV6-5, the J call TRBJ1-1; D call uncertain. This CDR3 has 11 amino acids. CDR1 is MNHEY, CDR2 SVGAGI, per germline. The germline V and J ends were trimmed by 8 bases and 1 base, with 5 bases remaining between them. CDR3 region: CASSRNTEAFF. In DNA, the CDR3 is TGTGCCAGCTCGCGGAACACTGAAGCTTTCTTT.

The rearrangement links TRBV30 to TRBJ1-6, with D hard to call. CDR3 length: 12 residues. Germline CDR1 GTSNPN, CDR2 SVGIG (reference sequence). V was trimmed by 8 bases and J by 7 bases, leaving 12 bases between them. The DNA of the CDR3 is TGTGCCCAAGACACTAGGAATTCACCCCTCCACTTT. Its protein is CAQDTRNSPLHF.

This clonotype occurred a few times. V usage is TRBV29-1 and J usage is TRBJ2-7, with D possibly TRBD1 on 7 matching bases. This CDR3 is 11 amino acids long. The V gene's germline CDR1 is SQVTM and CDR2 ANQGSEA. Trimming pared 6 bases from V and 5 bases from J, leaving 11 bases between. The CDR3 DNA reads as TGCAGCGTGCAGGGGGGCAACGAGCAGTACTTC. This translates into CSVQGGNEQYF.

CDR3 DNA: TGTGCCAGCAGCTTAACTCCGGGGGCCTCCTACAATGAGCAGTTCTTC. Translated, it gives CASSLTPGASYNEQFF. The chain joins TRBV7-2 to TRBJ2-1; TRBD1 or TRBD2 may be the D gene (6 bases each). The germline CDR1 and CDR2 sequences are SGHTA and FQGNSA. The CDR3 is made up of 16 amino acids. The V end was cut by 2 bases, the J end by 0 bases, with 11 bases between.

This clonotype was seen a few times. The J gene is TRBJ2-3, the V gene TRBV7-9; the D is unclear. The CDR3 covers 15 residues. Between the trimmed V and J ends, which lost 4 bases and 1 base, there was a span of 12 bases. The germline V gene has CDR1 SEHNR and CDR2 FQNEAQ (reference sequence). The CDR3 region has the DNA TGTGCCAGCAGCTCCCGGCCCCTGGGCACAGATACGCAGTATTTT. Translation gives CASSSRPLGTDTQYF.

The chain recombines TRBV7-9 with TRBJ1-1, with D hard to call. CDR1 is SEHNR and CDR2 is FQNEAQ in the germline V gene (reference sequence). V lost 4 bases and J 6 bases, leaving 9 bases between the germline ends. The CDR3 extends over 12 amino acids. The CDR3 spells CASSSPWAEAFF. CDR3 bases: TGTGCCAGCAGCTCCCCTTGGGCTGAAGCTTTCTTT.